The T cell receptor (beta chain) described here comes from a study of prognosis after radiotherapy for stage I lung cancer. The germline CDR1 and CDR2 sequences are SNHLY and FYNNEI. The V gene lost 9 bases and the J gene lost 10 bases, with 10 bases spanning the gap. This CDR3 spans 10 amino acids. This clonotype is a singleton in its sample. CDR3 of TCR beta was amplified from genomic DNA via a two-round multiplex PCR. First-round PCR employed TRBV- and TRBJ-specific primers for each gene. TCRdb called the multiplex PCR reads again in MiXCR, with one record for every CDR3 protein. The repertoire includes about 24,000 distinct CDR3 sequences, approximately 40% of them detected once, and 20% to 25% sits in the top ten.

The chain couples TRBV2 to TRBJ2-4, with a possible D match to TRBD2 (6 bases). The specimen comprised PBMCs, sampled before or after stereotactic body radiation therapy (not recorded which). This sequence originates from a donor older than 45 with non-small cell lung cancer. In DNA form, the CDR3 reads TGTGCCAGTGGGGGGAAAATTCAGTACTTC. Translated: CASGGKIQYF.